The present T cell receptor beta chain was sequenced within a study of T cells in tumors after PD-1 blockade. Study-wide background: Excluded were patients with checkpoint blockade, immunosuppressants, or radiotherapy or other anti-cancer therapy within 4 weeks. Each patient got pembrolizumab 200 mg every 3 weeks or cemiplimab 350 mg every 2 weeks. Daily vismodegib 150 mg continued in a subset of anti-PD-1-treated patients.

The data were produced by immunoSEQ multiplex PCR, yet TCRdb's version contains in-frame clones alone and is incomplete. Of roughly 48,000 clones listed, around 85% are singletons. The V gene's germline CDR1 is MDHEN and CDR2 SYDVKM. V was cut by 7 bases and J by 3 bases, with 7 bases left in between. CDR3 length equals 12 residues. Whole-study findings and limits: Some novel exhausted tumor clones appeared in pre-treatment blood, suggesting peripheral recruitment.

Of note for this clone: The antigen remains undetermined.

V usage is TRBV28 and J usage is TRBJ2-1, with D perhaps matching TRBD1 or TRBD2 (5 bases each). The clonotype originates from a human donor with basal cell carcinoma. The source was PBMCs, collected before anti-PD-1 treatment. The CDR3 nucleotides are TGTGCCAGCACTGGGGGCTACAATGAGCAGTTCTTC. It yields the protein CASTGGYNEQFF.